The T cell receptor beta chain under discussion was sequenced for a study of T cells in Graves' hyperthyroidism and ophthalmopathy. General observations from the study: The model forecast ophthalmopathy, anticipating it by a median about 7 months before onset.

V was clipped by 0 bases and J by 3 bases; unmatched bases: 2. Germline lookup yields CDR1 SGHRS and CDR2 YFSETQ. The CDR3 extends over 15 amino acids. This clonotype has ten or more counts. The antigen is unknown. Diagnostic decisions used clinical symptoms, serum thyroxine and TRAb, thyroid ultrasound and orbital computed tomography. Isolation of PBMCs was performed on 8.5 to 10 ml fresh peripheral blood. RNA transcripts served as the template for amplifying TCR beta CDR3 regions. The primer set for the first-round RT-PCR of the TCR CDR3 was HTBI. One entry per CDR3 protein, called by TCRdb with MiXCR from the multiplex PCR reads. The table has some 180,000 distinct CDR3 sequences, around a sixth seen once; the top ten hold around 52%.

This sequence joins TRBV5-1 and TRBJ2-1; 8 bases are shared with TRBD1. The sample comprised blood. The sequence was collected from a woman between 45 and 60 years old with Graves' hyperthyroidism. The CDR3 sequence: CASSLGQGHYNEQFF. In nucleotides, the CDR3 is TGCGCCAGCAGCTTGGGACAGGGGCACTACAATGAGCAGTTCTTC.